One sample yielded the 3 T cell receptor beta chains listed below, sequenced in a study of cytomegalovirus exposure and HLA in healthy donors. In the PCR, 60 Vbeta and 13 Jbeta primers were used. Produced via immunoSEQ multiplex PCR; TCRdb's table is partial and in-frame only. The sample lists some 180,000 clones, approximately 84% occurring once. Sequencing was done on a sample of PBMCs. The receptors originated from a female donor in good health and CMV-seronegative.

This chain links TRBV6-1 with TRBJ1-2; weak D call: TRBD1 (5 bases). Trimming removed 2 bases from V and 7 bases from J, with 14 bases in between. Per the germline V gene, CDR1 is MNHNS and CDR2 is SASEGT. The CDR3 covers 14 residues. The DNA of the CDR3 is TGTGCCAGCAGTGAATATCAGGGCCTAGTTGGCTACACCTTC. This codes for CASSEYQGLVGYTF.

As to this clone: The sample has other DNA sequences that encode this CDR3 too. This sequence joins TRBV27 and TRBJ2-1; D unclear. Deletions cut 3 bases from V and 0 bases from J, with 6 bases between. This CDR3 has 14 residues. Germline V gene data show CDR1 as MNHEY and CDR2 as SMNVEV (reference sequence). The CDR3 is CASSLLSSYNEQFF. The CDR3 nucleotides read TGTGCCAGCAGTTTGCTAAGCTCCTACAATGAGCAGTTCTTC.

V and J are TRBV5-1 and TRBJ1-1, with 7 nucleotides matching TRBD1. Germline-derived CDR1 and CDR2 are SGHRS and YFSETQ. The V segment lost 3 bases and the J segment 4 bases; nucleotides outside the gene matches: 15. The CDR3 covers 17 residues. The CDR3 region has the DNA TGCGCCAGCAGCTCAACAACTCATTCGACAGGGACCACTGAAGCTTTCTTT. Protein sequence: CASSSTTHSTGTTEAFF.